These 10 T cell receptor beta chains came from one sample sequenced in a study of regulatory T cells in long-lasting Graves disease. Construction of TCR beta libraries relied on iRepertoire HTBI primers and on Arm-PCR targeting CDR3 regions. MiXCR was run by TCRdb on the multiplex PCR reads, yielding one entry per CDR3 protein. The repertoire holds 300,000 to 400,000 distinct CDR3 sequences, around a sixth seen once, with approximately 22% in the top ten. Time point given: newly diagnosed GD, antithyroid drugs for less than 3 months. PBMC-derived RNA was used for the TCR library. Sequencing was performed on peripheral blood mononuclear cells (PBMCs), taken at new diagnosis, from a patient treated with antithyroid drugs. The receptors come from a female donor with Graves disease.

This clonotype was detected a few times. The genes are TRBV6-1 and TRBJ1-1, with a weak D call TRBD1 (5 bases). CDR1 MNHNS and CDR2 SASEGT come from the germline V gene. Trimming left V 1 base short and J 5 bases short, with 14 bases between. The CDR3 runs 15 residues. The CDR3 loop is CASSEVRGPRTEAFF. The CDR3 region has the DNA TGTGCCAGCAGTGAAGTAAGGGGCCCGAGGACTGAAGCTTTCTTT.

This clonotype has ten or more counts. This chain connects TRBV4-2 to TRBJ2-3; D is undetermined. The germline CDR1 and CDR2 sequences are LGHNA and YNFKEQ. The CDR3 is made up of 13 amino acids. Trimming took 0 bases from V and 5 from J, leaving 6 bases between them. CDR3 bases: TGTGCCAGCAGCCAAGATAGGCAAGATACGCAGTATTTT. This codes for CASSQDRQDTQYF.

In its sample, this clonotype was seen a few times. This chain connects TRBV6-1 to TRBJ2-5; 8 bases map to TRBD2. The CDR3 runs 16 residues. Germline loops: CDR1 MNHNS, CDR2 SASEGT. V shed 10 bases, J shed 5 bases, and the junction held 18 bases outside the gene matches. The DNA for the CDR3 is TGTGCCACACAACTACAGAGCGGGAGTAAGGTCGAGACCCAGTACTTC. The encoded protein is CATQLQSGSKVETQYF.

This clonotype occurred many times. The chain carries TRBV28 and TRBJ2-1, with TRBD1 matching 12 bases. This CDR3 spans 17 amino acids. Germline V CDR1 and CDR2: MDHEN, SYDVKM. V was pared by 6 bases and J by 2 bases, with 8 bases of the junction left unmatched. The CDR3 protein is CASSLGTGGPAYNEQFF. The DNA of the CDR3 is TGTGCCAGCAGCCTCGGGACAGGGGGCCCCGCCTACAATGAGCAGTTCTTC.

This clonotype was seen a few times. The rearrangement links TRBV28 to TRBJ2-7; 7 bases line up with TRBD2. The V segment lost 3 bases and the J segment 3 bases; nucleotides outside the gene matches: 5. There are 14 residues in the CDR3. The V gene's germline CDR1 is MDHEN and CDR2 SYDVKM. CDR3: CASSLAGELYEQYF. The CDR3 DNA sequence: TGTGCCAGCAGTTTGGCGGGAGAACTCTACGAGCAGTACTTC. The variable domain in full, completed from reference TRBV28 and TRBJ2-7, reads DVKVTQSSRYLVKRTGEKVFLECVQDMDHENMFWYRQDPGLGLRLIYFSYDVKMKEKGDIPEGYSVSREKKERFSLILESASTNQTSMYLCASSLAGELYEQYFGPGTRLTVT.

This clonotype was observed many times. The rearrangement joins TRBV6-1 to TRBJ1-1; no firm D call. This CDR3 contains 13 residues. CDR1 and CDR2 from the germline V gene are MNHNS and SASEGT. V lost 6 bases and J 0 bases, leaving 8 bases between the germline ends. CDR3 nucleotide sequence: TGTGCCAGCAGAAAAGGTATGAACACTGAAGCTTTCTTT. This codes for CASRKGMNTEAFF.

J is TRBJ2-3 and V is TRBV11-3, with D possibly being TRBD2 (6 bases). With 2 bases removed from V and 1 base from J, the gap between germline ends came to 10 bases. CDR3 length: 15 residues. CDR1 is SGHNT and CDR2 is YENEEA in the germline V gene. CDR3 in DNA: TGTGCCAGCAGCTTATTCGGGGGAGGCACAGATACGCAGTATTTT. Residues: CASSLFGGGTDTQYF.

This clonotype was observed many times. The chain combines TRBV11-2 with TRBJ2-1; 8 bases match TRBD1. The CDR3 is 15 residues long. With 4 bases clipped from V and 1 base from J, the junction kept 3 bases outside the gene matches. Germline V gene data show CDR1 as SGHAT and CDR2 as FQNNGV. The CDR3 DNA follows: TGTGCCAGCAGCTCCCGACAGGGGTCCTACAATGAGCAGTTCTTC. Translating gives CASSSRQGSYNEQFF.

The CDR3 coding sequence is TGTGCCAGCAGTTACTCTCCGGGAGTTCGGGCCAATTCACCCCTCCACTTT. It yields the protein CASSYSPGVRANSPLHF. This chain connects TRBV6-5 to TRBJ1-6, with no clear D. The CDR3 loop spans 17 amino acids. Germline V gives CDR1 MNHEY, CDR2 SVGAGI. The V end was cut by 0 bases, the J end by 7 bases, with 16 bases between.

With respect to this clonotype: This sequence is one base from a far larger clone and is likely a read error. No conserved phenylalanine or tryptophan ends this CDR3, so it is likely a read error. This chain joins TRBV4-1 and TRBJ1-5, with D possibly being TRBD1 (6 bases). This CDR3 is 15 amino acids long. CDR1 is MGHRA, CDR2 YSYEKL, per germline. CDR3 nucleotides: TGTGCCAGCAGCTGGAGGACAGTCGCCAATCAGCCCCAGCATCTT. Residues: CASSWRTVANQPQHL.